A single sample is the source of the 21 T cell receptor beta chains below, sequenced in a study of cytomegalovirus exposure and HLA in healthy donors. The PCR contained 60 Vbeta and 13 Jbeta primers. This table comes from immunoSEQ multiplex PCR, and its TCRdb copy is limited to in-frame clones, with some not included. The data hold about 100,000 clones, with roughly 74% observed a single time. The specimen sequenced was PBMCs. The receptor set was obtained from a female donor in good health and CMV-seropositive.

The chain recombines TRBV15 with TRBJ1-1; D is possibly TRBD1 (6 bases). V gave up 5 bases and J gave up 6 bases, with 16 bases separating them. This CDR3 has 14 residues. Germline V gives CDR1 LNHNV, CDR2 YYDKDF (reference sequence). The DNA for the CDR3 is TGTGCCACCAGCTTTGGACAGTTAAAGGCTGAAGCTTTCTTT. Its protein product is CATSFGQLKAEAFF.

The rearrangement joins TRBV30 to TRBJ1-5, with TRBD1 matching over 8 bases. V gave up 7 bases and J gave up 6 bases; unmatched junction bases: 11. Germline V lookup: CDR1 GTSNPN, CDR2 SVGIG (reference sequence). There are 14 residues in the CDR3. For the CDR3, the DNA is TGTGCCTACGGGACAGGTTTGGTCGGTCAGCCCCAGCATTTT. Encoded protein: CAYGTGLVGQPQHF.

The CDR3 bases are TGTGCCAGCTCACCAAGACAGGGAAGCTACGAGCAGTACTTC. Protein product: CASSPRQGSYEQYF. The V gene is TRBV18, the J gene TRBJ2-7; 7 bases fit TRBD1. Per the germline V gene, CDR1 is KGHSH and CDR2 is LQKENI. V shed 2 bases, J shed 3 bases, and the junction held 4 bases outside the gene matches. The CDR3 has 14 residues.

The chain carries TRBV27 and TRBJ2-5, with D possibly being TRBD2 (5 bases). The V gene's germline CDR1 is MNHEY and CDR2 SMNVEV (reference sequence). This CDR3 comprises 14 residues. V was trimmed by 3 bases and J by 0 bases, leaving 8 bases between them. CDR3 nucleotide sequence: TGTGCCAGCAGTTTCTTAGCGAACCAAGAGACCCAGTACTTC. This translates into CASSFLANQETQYF.

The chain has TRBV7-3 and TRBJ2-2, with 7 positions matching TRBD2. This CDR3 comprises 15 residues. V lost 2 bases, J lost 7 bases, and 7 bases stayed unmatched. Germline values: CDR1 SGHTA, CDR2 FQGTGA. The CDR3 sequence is CASSLVGGAIGELFF. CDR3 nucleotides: TGTGCCAGCAGCTTAGTGGGAGGGGCAATCGGGGAGCTGTTTTTT.

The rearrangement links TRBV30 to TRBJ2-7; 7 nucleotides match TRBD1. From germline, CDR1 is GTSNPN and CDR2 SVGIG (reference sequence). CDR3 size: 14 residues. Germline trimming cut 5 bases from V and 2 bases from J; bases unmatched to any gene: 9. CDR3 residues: CAWCPGTAPYEQYF. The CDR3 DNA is TGTGCCTGGTGTCCCGGGACAGCACCCTACGAGCAGTACTTC.

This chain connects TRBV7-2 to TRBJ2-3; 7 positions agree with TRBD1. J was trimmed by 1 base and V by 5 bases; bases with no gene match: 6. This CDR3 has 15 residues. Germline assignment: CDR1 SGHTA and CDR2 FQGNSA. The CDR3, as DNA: TGTGCCAGCAGCCTGACAGGGCACGGCACAGATACGCAGTATTTT. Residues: CASSLTGHGTDTQYF.

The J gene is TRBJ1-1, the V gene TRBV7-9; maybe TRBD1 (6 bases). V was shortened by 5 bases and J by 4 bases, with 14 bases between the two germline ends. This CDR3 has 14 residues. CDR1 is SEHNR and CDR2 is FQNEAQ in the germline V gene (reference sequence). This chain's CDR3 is CASSPRTVSTEAFF. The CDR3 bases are TGTGCCAGCAGCCCCCGGACAGTGAGCACTGAAGCTTTCTTT.

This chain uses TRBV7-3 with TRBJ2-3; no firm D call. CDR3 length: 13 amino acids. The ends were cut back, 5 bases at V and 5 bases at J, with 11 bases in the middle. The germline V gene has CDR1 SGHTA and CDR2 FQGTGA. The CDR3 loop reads CASSRPPVDTQYF. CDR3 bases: TGTGCCAGCAGCCGTCCCCCCGTAGATACGCAGTATTTT. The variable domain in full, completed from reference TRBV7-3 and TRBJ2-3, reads GAGVSQTPSNKVTEKGKYVELRCDPISGHTALYWYRQSLGQGPEFLIYFQGTGAADDSGLPNDRFFAVRPEGSVSTLKIQRTERGDSAVYLCASSRPPVDTQYFGPGTRLTVL.

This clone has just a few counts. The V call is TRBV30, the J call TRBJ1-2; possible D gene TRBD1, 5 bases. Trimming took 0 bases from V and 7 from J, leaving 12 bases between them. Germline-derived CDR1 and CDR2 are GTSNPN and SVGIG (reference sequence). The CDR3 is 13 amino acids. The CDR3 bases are TGTGCCTGGAGTGTAGGTGGCCAGGGTGGCTACACCTTC. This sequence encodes CAWSVGGQGGYTF.

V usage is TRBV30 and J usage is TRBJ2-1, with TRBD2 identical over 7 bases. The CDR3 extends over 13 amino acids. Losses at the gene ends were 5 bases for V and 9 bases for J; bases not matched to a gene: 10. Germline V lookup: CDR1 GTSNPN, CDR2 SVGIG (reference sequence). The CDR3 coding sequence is TGTGCCTGGCGGGACGGGAGGATCACTGAGCAGTTCTTC. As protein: CAWRDGRITEQFF.

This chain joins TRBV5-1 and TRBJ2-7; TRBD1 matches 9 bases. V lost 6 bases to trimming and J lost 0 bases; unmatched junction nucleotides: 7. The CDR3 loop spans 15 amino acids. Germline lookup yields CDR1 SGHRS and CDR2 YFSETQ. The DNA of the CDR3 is TGCGCCAGCAACTCCCTGGGACAGGGCTCCTACGAGCAGTACTTC. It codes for CASNSLGQGSYEQYF.

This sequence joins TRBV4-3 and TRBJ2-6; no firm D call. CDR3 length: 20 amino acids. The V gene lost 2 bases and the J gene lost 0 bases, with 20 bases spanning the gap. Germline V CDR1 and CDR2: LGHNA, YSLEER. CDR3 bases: TGCGCCAGCAGCCAATACCCACCCACGACACTCAGCTCTGGGGCCAACGTCCTGACTTTC. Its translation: CASSQYPPTTLSSGANVLTF.

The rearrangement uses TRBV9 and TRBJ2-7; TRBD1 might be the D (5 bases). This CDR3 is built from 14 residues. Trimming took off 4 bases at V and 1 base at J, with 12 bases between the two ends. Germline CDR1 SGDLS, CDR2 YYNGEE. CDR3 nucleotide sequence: TGTGCCAGCAGCCCAGCAGGGAATTCCTACGAGCAGTACTTC. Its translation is CASSPAGNSYEQYF.

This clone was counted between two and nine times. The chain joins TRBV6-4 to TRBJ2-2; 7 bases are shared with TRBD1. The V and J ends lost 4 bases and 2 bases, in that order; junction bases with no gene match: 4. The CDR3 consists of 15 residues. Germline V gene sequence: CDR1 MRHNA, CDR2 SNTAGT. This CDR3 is CASSVGTANTGELFF. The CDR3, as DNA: TGTGCCAGCAGTGTGGGGACAGCCAACACCGGGGAGCTGTTTTTT.

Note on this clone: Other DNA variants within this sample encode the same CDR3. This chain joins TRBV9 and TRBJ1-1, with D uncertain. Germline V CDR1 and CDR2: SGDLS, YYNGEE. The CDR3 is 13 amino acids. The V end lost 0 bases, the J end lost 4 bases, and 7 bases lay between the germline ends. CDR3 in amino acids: CASSVELSTEAFF. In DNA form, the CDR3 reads TGTGCCAGCAGCGTAGAATTGAGCACTGAAGCTTTCTTT.

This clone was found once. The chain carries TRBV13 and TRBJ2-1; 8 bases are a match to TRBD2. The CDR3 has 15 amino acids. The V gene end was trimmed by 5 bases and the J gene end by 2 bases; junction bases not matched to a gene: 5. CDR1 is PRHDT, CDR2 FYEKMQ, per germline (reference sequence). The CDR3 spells CASSRSGGPYNEQFF. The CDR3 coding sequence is TGTGCCAGCAGCCGCAGCGGGGGCCCCTACAATGAGCAGTTCTTC.

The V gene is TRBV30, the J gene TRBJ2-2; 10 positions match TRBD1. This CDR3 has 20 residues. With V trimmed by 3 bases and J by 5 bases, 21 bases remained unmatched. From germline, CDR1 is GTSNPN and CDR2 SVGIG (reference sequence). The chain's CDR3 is CAWRPPRGQGPRIRTGELFF. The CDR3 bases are TGTGCCTGGAGACCACCCCGGGGACAGGGGCCTCGGATAAGGACCGGGGAGCTGTTTTTT.

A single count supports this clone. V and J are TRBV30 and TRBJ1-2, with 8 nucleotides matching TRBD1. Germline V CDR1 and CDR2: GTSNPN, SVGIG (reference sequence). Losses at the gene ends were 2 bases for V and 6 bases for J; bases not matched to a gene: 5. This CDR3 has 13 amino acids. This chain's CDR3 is CAWSRQGSDGYTF. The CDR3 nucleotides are TGTGCCTGGAGTCGACAGGGGTCTGATGGCTACACCTTC.

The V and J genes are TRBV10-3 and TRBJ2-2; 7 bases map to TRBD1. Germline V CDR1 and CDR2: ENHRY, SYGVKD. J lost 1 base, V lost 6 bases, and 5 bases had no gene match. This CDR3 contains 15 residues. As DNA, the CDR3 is TGTGCCATCAGGACCGCAGGGGGGAACACCGGGGAGCTGTTTTTT. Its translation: CAIRTAGGNTGELFF.

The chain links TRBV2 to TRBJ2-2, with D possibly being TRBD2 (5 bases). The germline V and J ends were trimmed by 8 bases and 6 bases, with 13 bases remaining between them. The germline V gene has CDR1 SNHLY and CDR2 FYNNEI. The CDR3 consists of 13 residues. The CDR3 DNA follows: TGTGCCAGCCGGGGAATCCGTTCCGGGGAGCTGTTTTTT. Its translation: CASRGIRSGELFF.